This TCR beta chain was obtained from a study of post-analysis software for immune sequencing data. Study outcomes and limitations: The study found significantly lower normalized Chao1 diversity in multiple sclerosis patients than in controls. In patients, about five TRBV segments were more frequent than in controls, with TRBV5-6, TRBV5-1 and TRBV20-1 among them.

Trimming removed 8 bases from V and 0 bases from J, with 8 bases in between. Germline CDR1 reads SGHAT; CDR2 reads FQNNGV. The CDR3 covers 13 residues. Unique molecular identifiers were carried by the TCR beta cDNA libraries. Hundreds of thousands of cDNA molecules came from about 1 to 10 million T cells. TCRdb recomputed calls from the PCR reads with MiXCR, one row per CDR3 protein. The data contain around 200,000 distinct CDR3 sequences, about 30% of them seen just once; the ten biggest clones take up roughly 3.4%. About this clonotype itself: Its antigen is currently unknown.

The source of this sequence is a girl under 18 with multiple sclerosis. The rearrangement joins TRBV11-2 to TRBJ1-3; maybe TRBD1 (5 bases). Sequencing was carried out using blood. Here the CDR3 reads CASGTTSGNTIYF. The CDR3 DNA reads TGTGCCAGCGGGACGACCTCTGGAAACACCATATATTTT. Full variable domain (missing parts from reference TRBV11-2 and TRBJ1-3): EAGVAQSPRYKIIEKRQSVAFWCNPISGHATLYWYQQILGQGPKLLIQFQNNGVVDDSQLPKDRFSAERLKGVDSTLKIQPAKLEDSAVYLCASGTTSGNTIYFGEGSWLTVV.